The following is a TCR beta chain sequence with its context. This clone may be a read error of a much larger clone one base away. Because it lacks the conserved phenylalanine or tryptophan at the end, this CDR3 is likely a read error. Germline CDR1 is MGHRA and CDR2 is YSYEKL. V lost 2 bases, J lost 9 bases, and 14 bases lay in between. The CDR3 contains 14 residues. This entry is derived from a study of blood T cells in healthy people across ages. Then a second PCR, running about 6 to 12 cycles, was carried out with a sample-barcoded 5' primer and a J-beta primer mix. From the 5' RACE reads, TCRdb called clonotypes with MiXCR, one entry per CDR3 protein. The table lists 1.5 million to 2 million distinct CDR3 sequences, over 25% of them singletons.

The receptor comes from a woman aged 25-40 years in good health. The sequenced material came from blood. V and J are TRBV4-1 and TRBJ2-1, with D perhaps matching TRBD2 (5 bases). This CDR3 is CASSQTTSGPEQFC. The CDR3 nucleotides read TGCGCCAGCAGCCAAACAACAAGCGGTCCTGAGCAGTTCTGC.